This record looks at one T cell receptor (beta chain) sequence and its context. Only one count was recorded for this clone. Its antigen remains undetermined. No base qualities exist here, and no much larger clone lies one base off it. This entry is derived from a study of Tregs in tolerant kidney transplant recipients (dated by TCRdb to between 2018 and 2020). Study-level background: TCRbeta sequencing was used in the study to identify donor-specific regulatory T cells before combined kidney and bone marrow transplantation, and the identified cells were then tracked after transplant. Several methods of expanding Tregs specific for an allogeneic donor were compared by TCRbeta repertoire sequencing in 3 healthy controls.

For TCRbeta CDR3 sequencing, genomic DNA from the sorted cells was extracted using the QIAGEN DNeasy Blood and Tissue Kit. High-throughput TCRbeta CDR3 sequencing was carried out commercially through immunoSEQ, with PCR amplification with bias correction and internal controls included. From the authors' description of their analysis: Unique productive TCRbeta sequences were defined by CDR3 nucleotide sequence where primers matched, and otherwise by CDR3 amino acid sequence together with Vbeta and Jbeta genes. To correct for sorting error, sequences found in more than one sorted population at a frequency ratio of 2:1 or less were discarded, and the remaining shared sequences were assigned to the population with the higher frequency. Sequences were defined as donor-reactive when expanded at least 5-fold in CFSE-low cells versus unstimulated cells and present at a frequency of at least 0.01% in CFSE-low cells. Repertoire divergence was quantified by Jensen-Shannon divergence using the top 100 TCRbeta sequences ranked by frequency. For samples with multiple sequencing runs, sorting error was corrected in each run separately before the runs were combined. The clones in this table, taken by TCRdb from immuneACCESS, are in-frame only. Not every clone is retained; where verified, under half of the shortfall comes from an unresolved V gene, and the cause of the rest is unknown. The DNA gave D and trimming, while V, J and clone size come from that table. The sample table contains approximately 90,000 clones; only one count was recorded for approximately 94% of them. 4.7% of the sample rests with the top ten.

Unstimulated Tregs (CD4+CD25+CD127-), CD4+ non-Tregs (CD4+CD25-), CD4 and CD8 cells were FACS-sorted from thawed PBMCs. Blood from healthy controls was obtained either as purchased buffy coats or from healthy volunteers. Healthy control blood was processed to PBMCs with a Ficoll density gradient and then cryopreserved, whereas patient PBMCs were collected both before and after transplant. Points the paper makes about the study in general: Because only a small number of patients were included, the study had limitations, and the results will need to be validated in larger populations as well as under other immunosuppression protocols. The most biologically relevant and donor-specific TCRbeta repertoire appeared to be identified by expanding Tregs with activated donor B cells. Biological reproducibility was not examined directly, but technical replication error appeared to be minimal.

The CDR3 has 13 amino acids, counting the end cysteine and phenylalanine. This entry keeps only the CDR3 DNA: 39 bases, framed from base 1. V and J lose 3 bases and 1 base, and a span of 8 bases separates them. CDR1 and CDR2 are read off the germline V gene as SGDLS and YYNGEE. The sequencing input was CD8+ T cells from blood. This receptor was identified in a human donor in good health. The V and J genes are TRBV9 and TRBJ2-7, with no reliable assignment of the D segment. In nucleotides, the sequence is TGTGCCAGCAGCGAGTTCGGATCCTACGAGCAGTACTTC. This encodes CASSEFGSYEQYF.